These T cell receptor beta chains were read from a single sample in a study of vaccination and CD4 T cells after COVID-19. TCRdb reprocessed the PCR reads via MiXCR and lists one record per CDR3 protein. The sample holds more than 20,000 distinct CDR3 sequences, about 40% seen once. No antigen has been assigned to these receptors. The sample was CD4+ T cells from blood, cultured in vitro, taken about 7 months after SARS-CoV-2 vaccination. Receptor source: a human donor who had recovered from COVID-19. CDR3s leave out the opening cysteine and the closing phenylalanine or tryptophan. The size entry is marked missing in some rows and otherwise reads once, few, many or a size class.

j_gene,abundance,v_gene,CDR3aa
TRBJ2-7,NA,TRBV6-2/TRBV6-3,ANPFPPSAGGAYEQY
TRBJ2-3,few,TRBV7-9,ASSFRTPDTQY
TRBJ2-1,NA,TRBV24-1,ATAVYNEQF
TRBJ1-5,few,TRBV7-2,ASSLYPGEPQH
TRBJ2-5,NA,TRBV12-3/TRBV12-4,ASSTRETQY
TRBJ2-4,NA,TRBV15,ATSRELFPGDIQY
TRBJ2-7,medium-sized,TRBV11-2,ASSDPGTGGYEQY
TRBJ2-1,few,TRBV6-2/TRBV6-3,ASSSGFGGLSYNEQF
TRBJ2-1,NA,TRBV20-1,SAALPRGGGEQF
TRBJ2-7,NA,TRBV21-1,ASSNGQGPNEQY
TRBJ2-1,NA,TRBV20-1,SARAEHSYNGQF
TRBJ2-7,NA,TRBV6-1,ASRLLAGAYEQY
TRBJ1-1,NA,TRBV4-3,ASSQDTGQGVRAF
TRBJ1-1,NA,TRBV28,ASSTDGLNTEAF
TRBJ2-3,NA,TRBV11-1,ASGSGVDTQY
TRBJ2-7,NA,TRBV27,AGRAAGGPYEQY
TRBJ1-5,few,TRBV19,ASRDRNNQPQH
TRBJ1-6,NA,TRBV25-1,ASGYSPLH
TRBJ2-1,NA,TRBV7-2,ASSSPGLVF
TRBJ2-3,few,TRBV27,ASSPRGLAGQKQY
TRBJ2-7,few,TRBV6-2/TRBV6-3,ASRRVAGMYEQY
TRBJ2-3,NA,TRBV6-1,ASRRPSGGADTQY
TRBJ2-7,NA,TRBV20-1,SGVGLGSYEQY
TRBJ2-5,few,TRBV20-1,SASVAGVVETQY
TRBJ2-7,few,TRBV6-1,ASSTDTRGGEQY
TRBJ2-7,NA,TRBV6-5,ASSYAGTTYEQY
TRBJ2-5,few,TRBV7-2,ASSLGPERRETQY
TRBJ2-7,medium-sized,TRBV28,ASSSLGGRGEGEQY
TRBJ1-5,few,TRBV20-1,SARDSPKTRSYSNQPQH
TRBJ2-1,NA,TRBV20-1,SASPIAGGPHNEQF
TRBJ2-3,few,TRBV6-1,ASIASGGGADTQY
TRBJ1-6,NA,TRBV5-6,ASSLVRGNSPLH
TRBJ2-3,few,TRBV20-1,SARVVLAGTDTQY
TRBJ1-6,NA,TRBV5-1,ASRVTGQGKNSPLH
TRBJ2-7,few,TRBV7-9,ASSTGTYEQY
TRBJ2-1,NA,TRBV7-9,ASSHLADAYNEQF
TRBJ2-7,NA,TRBV20-1,SARRDSQYEQY
TRBJ2-7,few,TRBV6-1,ASRTGFDEQY
TRBJ2-7,few,TRBV6-1,ASSEERQGEQY
TRBJ1-5,few,TRBV28,ASKRTDQPQH
TRBJ1-3,few,TRBV10-3,ATLPAGLLNTIY
TRBJ2-7,NA,TRBV28,ASSLVGQGYEQY
TRBJ2-5,NA,TRBV7-2,ASSSGLAGGAQY
TRBJ2-2,NA,TRBV20-1,SAPRSENGELF
TRBJ2-7,few,TRBV27,ASSLAGFYEQY